The 28 T cell receptor beta chains given below trace back to one sample, sequenced in a study of blood T cell repertoires in COVID-19. Profiled with immunoSEQ multiplex PCR; TCRdb holds only in-frame clones, not every one. The sample contains about 260,000 clones, about 85% of which appear only once. Input material: PBMCs or T cells enriched from blood (not recorded which). Receptor source: a woman aged 50 to 65 who had recovered from COVID-19.

The V call is TRBV7-3, the J call TRBJ1-2, with D maybe TRBD1 (5 bases). With 2 bases removed from V and 6 bases from J, the gap between germline ends came to 10 bases. Germline V gene data show CDR1 as SGHTA and CDR2 as FQGTGA. The CDR3 is 13 residues long. The CDR3 protein is CASSLYPGNGYTF. CDR3 in DNA: TGTGCCAGCAGCTTATACCCAGGGAATGGCTACACCTTC.

This rearrangement joins TRBV5-4 to TRBJ2-1; 10 bases match TRBD2. The V and J ends lost 5 bases and 0 bases, in that order; junction bases with no gene match: 11. Germline V gives CDR1 SGHNT, CDR2 YYREEE (reference sequence). This CDR3 contains 18 residues. DNA of the CDR3: TGTGCCAGCAGATACGGACTAGCGGCCGCTAGCTCCTACAATGAGCAGTTCTTC. Protein: CASRYGLAAASSYNEQFF.

This chain connects TRBV4-3 to TRBJ2-3; TRBD2 matches at 10 bases. There are 16 residues in the CDR3. The germline gives CDR1 LGHNA, CDR2 YSLEER. Unmatched junction bases numbered 7, after V lost 2 bases and J lost 5 bases. CDR3 coding DNA: TGCGCCAGCAGCCAAAACGTGGGACTAGCGAAAGATACGCAGTATTTT. This sequence encodes CASSQNVGLAKDTQYF.

The chain recombines TRBV6-2 or TRBV6-3 with TRBJ2-3, with 10 nucleotides matching TRBD2. CDR1 is MNHEY and CDR2 is SVGEGT in the germline V gene. V was clipped by 5 bases and J by 6 bases; unmatched bases: 8. The CDR3 consists of 15 residues. The CDR3 region is CASSQREGAGDTQYF. In nucleotides, the CDR3 is TGTGCCAGCAGTCAGCGGGAGGGGGCAGGTGATACGCAGTATTTT.

The table lists this clone with a count of one. The rearrangement uses TRBV7-2 and TRBJ2-1; the D gene is possibly TRBD2 (5 bases). V gave up 2 bases and J gave up 6 bases, with 11 bases separating them. The CDR3 length is 14 residues. The V gene's germline CDR1 is SGHTA and CDR2 FQGNSA. The CDR3 spells CASSLRSSINEQFF. Written as DNA, the CDR3 is TGTGCCAGCAGCTTAAGGTCTAGCATCAATGAGCAGTTCTTC.

A single count supports this clone. The rearrangement uses TRBV6-5 and TRBJ1-1; D perhaps matches TRBD1 (5 bases). Trimming cost V 2 bases and J 11 bases, with 12 bases left between them. The germline V gene encodes CDR1 MNHEY and CDR2 SVGAGI. CDR3 size: 12 residues. The CDR3 region is CASSYEGVRAFF. The CDR3 coding sequence is TGTGCCAGCAGTTACGAAGGGGTTCGTGCTTTCTTT.

This clone showed up just a few times. The rearrangement joins TRBV4-3 to TRBJ2-1; 14 bases line up with TRBD2. There are 20 residues in the CDR3. Germline values: CDR1 LGHNA, CDR2 YSLEER. The junction had 12 bases not matched to a gene; V was cut back by 4 bases and J by 1 base. This CDR3 is CASSRYFGTSGSSSYNEQFF. The CDR3 DNA is TGCGCCAGCAGCCGCTATTTCGGGACTAGCGGGAGTTCGTCCTACAATGAGCAGTTCTTC.

The chain recombines TRBV7-2 with TRBJ2-2, with D unclear. V lost 1 base, J lost 3 bases, and 12 bases lay in between. Looked up from germline, CDR1 is SGHTA and CDR2 is FQGNSA. There are 16 residues in the CDR3. The CDR3 here is CASSLGRPRDTGELFF. The CDR3 DNA follows: TGTGCCAGCAGCTTAGGACGGCCCCGGGACACCGGGGAGCTGTTTTTT.

This clone was observed a handful of times. This chain joins TRBV19 and TRBJ1-4, with D hard to call. The V end was cut by 3 bases, the J end by 5 bases, with 13 bases between. The CDR3 loop spans 15 amino acids. Germline V gene sequence: CDR1 LNHDA, CDR2 SQIVND (reference sequence). This CDR3 reads CASSIGGRTNEKLFF. The CDR3 nucleotides are TGTGCCAGTAGTATCGGAGGCCGCACGAATGAAAAACTGTTTTTT.

The chain combines TRBV5-1 with TRBJ1-3; a weak D match, TRBD1 (6 bases). The CDR3 extends over 14 amino acids. CDR1 and CDR2 from the germline V gene are SGHRS and YFSETQ. Between the trimmed V and J ends, which lost 6 bases and 8 bases, there was a span of 18 bases. The CDR3 region is CASKLRTDLHTIYF. The DNA of the CDR3 is TGCGCCAGCAAATTAAGGACAGACCTTCACACCATATATTTT.

The chain has TRBV9 and TRBJ1-1, with D unclear. The V end lost 1 base, the J end lost 0 bases, and 7 bases lay between the germline ends. This CDR3 contains 14 residues. Germline V CDR1 and CDR2: SGDLS, YYNGEE. CDR3 nucleotide sequence: TGTGCCAGCAGCGTATCGAGTATGAACACTGAAGCTTTCTTT. Protein product: CASSVSSMNTEAFF.

The chain uses TRBV27 and TRBJ2-5, with TRBD2 matching over 12 bases. Germline loops: CDR1 MNHEY, CDR2 SMNVEV (reference sequence). V trimming: 4 bases; J trimming: 13 bases; junction bases outside the gene matches: 13. The CDR3 length is 15 residues. The CDR3 protein is CASSSRSSGLAGTYF. CDR3 in DNA: TGTGCCAGCAGTTCGCGCTCAAGCGGACTAGCGGGGACGTACTTC.

J is TRBJ2-7 and V is TRBV14; 7 nucleotides agree with TRBD1. From germline, CDR1 is SGHDN and CDR2 FVKESK. Trimming took 4 bases from V and 2 from J; bases not matched to a gene: 11. This CDR3 spans 16 amino acids. The CDR3 nucleotides are TGTGCCAGCAGCCGTCAAAGGACAGGCAACCCCTACGAGCAGTACTTC. Its protein product is CASSRQRTGNPYEQYF.

The chain is built from TRBV9 and TRBJ1-2; tentative D call: TRBD1 (5 bases). V lost 0 bases to trimming and J lost 5 bases, with 14 bases between them. This CDR3 comprises 15 residues. The V gene's germline CDR1 is SGDLS and CDR2 YYNGEE. In nucleotides, the CDR3 is TGTGCCAGCAGCGTAGGGACAAGGCCTCGGTATGGCTACACCTTC. This translates into CASSVGTRPRYGYTF.

The V gene is TRBV2, the J gene TRBJ2-1, with 9 nucleotides matching TRBD2. CDR3 length: 18 amino acids. The junction had 17 bases not matched to a gene; V was cut back by 4 bases and J by 7 bases. Germline lookup yields CDR1 SNHLY and CDR2 FYNNEI. The CDR3, as DNA: TGTGCCAGCAGTGTCCTTAGCGGGAGTGAACCCTTTAGGAATGAGCAGTTCTTC. Translated: CASSVLSGSEPFRNEQFF.

CDR3: CASSSASKRTGELFF. The DNA for the CDR3 is TGTGCCAGCAGCTCCGCATCTAAGAGGACCGGGGAGCTGTTTTTT. V usage is TRBV5-4 and J usage is TRBJ2-2; D gene ambiguous. The CDR3 is made up of 15 amino acids. Trimming took 3 bases from V and 5 from J, leaving 14 bases between them. CDR1 and CDR2 (germline): SGHNT, YYREEE (reference sequence).

The rearrangement links TRBV28 to TRBJ2-7, with D possibly TRBD2 on 6 matching bases. This CDR3 is 15 amino acids long. V lost 4 bases, J lost 2 bases, and 15 bases lay in between. Germline V gene sequence: CDR1 MDHEN, CDR2 SYDVKM. CDR3 in DNA: TGTGCCAGCAGTTCAGCGGGCGGTACAACCTACGAGCAGTACTTC. This gives the protein CASSSAGGTTYEQYF.

The DNA of the CDR3 is TGTGCCAGCAGTACCGGACAGCGCCAAGCTTTCTTT. Amino acids: CASSTGQRQAFF. The chain carries TRBV28 and TRBJ1-1, with D possibly matching TRBD1 (6 bases). V was trimmed by 5 bases and J by 9 bases, leaving 13 bases between them. The CDR3 loop spans 12 amino acids. Germline loops: CDR1 MDHEN, CDR2 SYDVKM.

This clone was detected only once. V usage is TRBV10-3 and J usage is TRBJ2-1; D gene uncertain. V was cut by 2 bases and J by 9 bases, with 11 bases left in between. The CDR3 runs 13 residues. The germline V gene encodes CDR1 ENHRY and CDR2 SYGVKD. This CDR3 is CAISEERNGEQFF. The CDR3 DNA is TGTGCCATCAGTGAGGAAAGAAACGGTGAGCAGTTCTTC.

The J gene is TRBJ1-1, the V gene TRBV15; possibly TRBD1 for D (6 bases). V was pared by 5 bases and J by 2 bases, with 9 bases between. The length of the CDR3 is 13 residues. Germline V gives CDR1 LNHNV, CDR2 YYDKDF (reference sequence). The CDR3 loop reads CATSEQGNTEAFF. The CDR3 bases are TGTGCCACCAGCGAACAGGGTAACACTGAAGCTTTCTTT.

This clone was observed once. The V and J genes are TRBV7-2 and TRBJ1-2; the D gene is possibly TRBD1 (6 bases). CDR3 length: 14 residues. V was shortened by 1 base and J by 6 bases, with 12 bases between the two germline ends. In germline, CDR1 is SGHTA, CDR2 FQGNSA. The DNA for the CDR3 is TGTGCCAGCAGCTTAGACAGGACAGATCATGGCTACACCTTC. Translation: CASSLDRTDHGYTF.

The rearrangement uses TRBV11-2 and TRBJ2-6, with a weak D call TRBD2 (6 bases). The CDR3 loop spans 17 amino acids. Germline lookup yields CDR1 SGHAT and CDR2 FQNNGV. With 2 bases removed from V and 0 bases from J, the gap between germline ends came to 11 bases. In nucleotides, the CDR3 is TGTGCCAGCAGCTTACTAGGCGGGATCTCTGGGGCCAACGTCCTGACTTTC. As protein: CASSLLGGISGANVLTF.

This chain connects TRBV10-3 to TRBJ1-3; 8 bases line up with TRBD1. From germline, CDR1 is ENHRY and CDR2 SYGVKD. This CDR3 region has 16 residues. J was trimmed by 0 bases and V by 6 bases; bases with no gene match: 7. Here the CDR3 DNA reads TGTGCCATCAGCCCTGGGACAGGTTACTCTGGAAACACCATATATTTT. Translated: CAISPGTGYSGNTIYF.

The chain links TRBV3-1 (or the pseudogene TRBV3-2) to TRBJ1-2, with 7 bases that match TRBD1. CDR1 and CDR2 (germline): LGHDT, YNNKEL (reference sequence). With V trimmed by 0 bases and J by 8 bases, 9 bases remained unmatched. The CDR3 totals 15 residues. CDR3 DNA: TGTGCCAGCAGCCAAGAAGATGGAGGGGGCTTAGGCTACACCTTC. It is translated as CASSQEDGGGLGYTF.

CDR3 in DNA: TGTGCCAGCAGTTTTTCTTGGGGGAGGGCCTCAATCGATGAGCAGTTCTTC. As protein: CASSFSWGRASIDEQFF. This chain connects TRBV28 to TRBJ2-1; 7 bases fit TRBD2. The CDR3 sequence is 17 residues long. Germline CDR1 is MDHEN and CDR2 is SYDVKM. V shed 3 bases, J shed 8 bases, and the junction held 16 bases outside the gene matches. The variable domain in full, with the rest retrieved from reference TRBV28 and TRBJ2-1, is DVKVTQSSRYLVKRTGEKVFLECVQDMDHENMFWYRQDPGLGLRLIYFSYDVKMKEKGDIPEGYSVSREKKERFSLILESASTNQTSMYLCASSFSWGRASIDEQFFGPGTRLTVL.

The chain employs TRBV25-1 and TRBJ2-2; 9 bases fit TRBD1. The V gene's germline CDR1 is MGHDK and CDR2 SYGVNS. The V gene end was trimmed by 3 bases and the J gene end by 7 bases; junction bases not matched to a gene: 9. There are 16 residues in the CDR3. In nucleotides, the CDR3 is TGTGCCAGCAGTGATAGGACAGGGGCGTTCATCGGGGAGCTGTTTTTT. Amino acids: CASSDRTGAFIGELFF.

V gene TRBV30 combines with J gene TRBJ2-7, with 7 nucleotides matching TRBD1. The V gene end was trimmed by 0 bases and the J gene end by 2 bases; junction bases not matched to a gene: 4. The CDR3 length is 14 residues. The germline V gene encodes CDR1 GTSNPN and CDR2 SVGIG (reference sequence). In nucleotides, the CDR3 is TGTGCCTGGAGTGTTGGGGACAGTACCTACGAGCAGTACTTC. Residues: CAWSVGDSTYEQYF. The entire variable domain, with the rest obtained from reference TRBV30 and TRBJ2-7, is as follows: SQTIHQWPATLVQPVGSPLSLECTVEGTSNPNLYWYRQAAGRGLQLLFYSVGIGQISSEVPQNLSASRPQDRQFILSSKKLLLSDSGFYLCAWSVGDSTYEQYFGPGTRLTVT.

In its sample, this clone was seen once. V is TRBV5-5 and J is TRBJ1-5; tentatively, D is TRBD1 (6 bases). From germline, CDR1 is SGHKS and CDR2 YYEKEE (reference sequence). The CDR3 length is 12 residues. V was cut by 4 bases and J by 4 bases, with 6 bases left in between. The DNA of the CDR3 is TGTGCCAGCAGCCAGGGGAATCAGCCCCAGCATTTT. This codes for CASSQGNQPQHF.